This entry concerns a single T cell receptor beta chain. This sample was taken from a study of blood T cell repertoires in COVID-19. Turning to the study itself: T cells, B-cell-depleted T cells, or PBMCs provided the cDNA or gDNA that served as material.

The CDR3 spans 15 residues. Germline loops: CDR1 MNHNS, CDR2 SASEGT. The germline V and J ends were trimmed by 1 base and 2 bases, with 11 bases remaining between them. Participants came from 24 US areas, aged about 18 to 100 years. Before being deemed recovered, Cohort 3 donors had two negative PCRs, clearance, or symptom resolution. Libraries were prepared by immunoSEQ multiplex PCR; TCRdb keeps only in-frame clonotypes and omits some of them. The sample has 250,000 or so clones; 86% are singletons. This receptor was identified in a woman in her 50s who had recovered from COVID-19. The sequencing input was PBMCs or T cells enriched from blood (not recorded which). This chain uses TRBV6-1 with TRBJ1-2; no clear D gene. The CDR3 reads CASSEGPGVNYGYTF. The CDR3 region has the DNA TGTGCCAGCAGTGAAGGACCCGGGGTGAACTATGGCTACACCTTC.